The 14 T cell receptor beta chains reported below all come from one sample, sequenced in a study of T cells after yellow fever vaccination. Via MiXCR, TCRdb re-called the 5' RACE reads, giving one row per CDR3 protein. The data contain roughly 330,000 distinct CDR3 sequences, around 6.8% of them singletons. The material sequenced was PBMCs, taken about 41 days after the first yellow fever vaccination. All receptors derive from a man between 18 and 29 years old who received the YFV17D yellow fever vaccine.

A few counts support this clonotype. The chain carries TRBV5-4 and TRBJ2-2, with a weak D call TRBD1 (6 bases). This CDR3 is built from 17 residues. Germline CDR1 reads SGHNT; CDR2 reads YYREEE (reference sequence). V lost 1 base and J 3 bases, leaving 16 bases between the germline ends. CDR3 sequence (DNA): TGTGCCAGCAGCTTGAAGATTCAGGGGACGGACACCGGGGAGCTGTTTTTT. Protein sequence: CASSLKIQGTDTGELFF. Full variable domain (outside the CDR3, taken from reference TRBV5-4 and TRBJ2-2): ETGVTQSPTHLIKTRGQQVTLRCSSQSGHNTVSWYQQALGQGPQFIFQYYREEENGRGNFPPRFSGLQFPNYSSELNVNALELDDSALYLCASSLKIQGTDTGELFFGEGSRLTVL.

This clonotype was recorded at least ten times. This sequence joins TRBV20-1 and TRBJ2-7, with 8 bases identical to TRBD2. The CDR3 length is 14 residues. CDR1 and CDR2 (germline): DFQATT, SNEGSKA (reference sequence). The J segment lost 5 bases and the V segment lost 0 bases, leaving 6 bases of the junction unmatched. The CDR3 coding sequence is TGCAGTGCTAGAGATCTGGGTAGCGGGGACGAGCAGTACTTC. This translates into CSARDLGSGDEQYF.

This clonotype has more than one count but fewer than ten. This chain links TRBV20-1 with TRBJ2-4; 8 positions match TRBD1. With V trimmed by 3 bases and J by 7 bases, 8 bases remained unmatched. Germline CDR1 is DFQATT and CDR2 is SNEGSKA (reference sequence). The CDR3 consists of 14 residues. CDR3 in amino acids: CSASQGARVNIQYF. The CDR3 nucleotides read TGCAGTGCTAGTCAGGGGGCGCGGGTGAACATTCAGTACTTC.

The chain joins TRBV3-1 to TRBJ2-5, with D perhaps TRBD1 (8 bases). This CDR3 contains 15 residues. Deletions cut 2 bases from V and 3 bases from J, with 13 bases between. Germline-derived CDR1 and CDR2 are LGHDT and YNNKEL (reference sequence). CDR3 sequence: CASSQWTGREETQYF. The CDR3 DNA is TGTGCCAGCAGCCAATGGACAGGGAGGGAAGAGACCCAGTACTTC.

This clonotype was detected a few times. The chain joins TRBV24-1 to TRBJ2-5; tentative D call: TRBD2 (6 bases). There are 15 residues in the CDR3. Germline V gives CDR1 KGHDR, CDR2 SFDVKD. The V and J ends lost 4 bases and 2 bases respectively, with 13 bases between them. The DNA for the CDR3 is TGTGCCACCAGTGACCCGAACGGGGGACAAGAGACCCAGTACTTC. It yields the protein CATSDPNGGQETQYF.

This clonotype was recorded a few times. V and J are TRBV3-1 and TRBJ1-1; D gene unclear. Trimming took 0 bases from V and 2 from J, leaving 7 bases between them. CDR3 length: 14 residues. Germline V gene sequence: CDR1 LGHDT, CDR2 YNNKEL (reference sequence). CDR3 DNA: TGTGCCAGCAGCCAAGATATAACAAACACTGAAGCTTTCTTT. Its protein is CASSQDITNTEAFF.

This clonotype came up many times. The chain couples TRBV12-3 or TRBV12-4 to TRBJ2-7; D perhaps matches TRBD1 (5 bases). The CDR3 runs to 12 residues. V was clipped by 5 bases and J by 7 bases, with 12 bases between them. CDR3 coding DNA: TGTGCCAGCAGTAGACCTCCAGGGGAGCAGTACTTC. It is translated as CASSRPPGEQYF.

The gene calls are TRBV7-2 and TRBJ1-2; D is ambiguous. The germline gives CDR1 SGHTA, CDR2 FQGNSA. Trimming removed 2 bases from V and 8 bases from J, with 9 bases in between. The length of the CDR3 is 12 residues. Written as DNA, the CDR3 is TGTGCCAGCAGCTTACGGACCCAGGGCTACACCTTC. Translation: CASSLRTQGYTF.

This clonotype was detected a few times. The V gene is TRBV10-3, the J gene TRBJ1-2; 8 bases are shared with TRBD1. Germline loops: CDR1 ENHRY, CDR2 SYGVKD. The CDR3 runs to 13 residues. V dropped 6 bases and J dropped 7; count of bases not matched to a gene: 7. CDR3 loop: CAIRQGAFGGYTF. The CDR3 nucleotides are TGTGCCATCAGGCAGGGGGCTTTCGGTGGCTACACCTTC.

The rearrangement joins TRBV3-1 to TRBJ1-3; the D gene is possibly TRBD1 (5 bases). There are 17 residues in the CDR3. V lost 5 bases, J lost 4 bases, and 21 bases lay in between. The germline V gene has CDR1 LGHDT and CDR2 YNNKEL (reference sequence). In nucleotides, the CDR3 is TGTGCCAGCAGCTCTTGGGGCCTATCCTACTCCGGAAACACCATATATTTT. This gives the protein CASSSWGLSYSGNTIYF.

The chain recombines TRBV6-5 with TRBJ2-7, with D tentatively TRBD1 or TRBD2 (5 bases each). The CDR3 totals 16 residues. Deletions cut 5 bases from V and 3 bases from J, with 20 bases between. The germline V gene encodes CDR1 MNHEY and CDR2 SVGAGI. DNA for the CDR3: TGTGCCAGCAGTACTTTCCGGGGCCCAGCCCTCTACGAGCAGTACTTC. It translates to CASSTFRGPALYEQYF.

At least ten counts were recorded for this clonotype. The V and J genes are TRBV28 and TRBJ2-5, with TRBD1 matching over 8 bases. J gave up 6 bases and V 5 bases, and 8 bases lay outside the gene matches. CDR3 length equals 14 residues. Germline CDR1 is MDHEN and CDR2 is SYDVKM. CDR3 in DNA: TGTGCCAGCAGTAGGACAGGGAATCTACAGACCCAGTACTTC. Protein: CASSRTGNLQTQYF.

The chain recombines TRBV7-9 with TRBJ1-1, with D possibly matching TRBD1 (6 bases). Trimming took 5 bases from V and 5 from J, leaving 24 bases between them. CDR1 SEHNR and CDR2 FQNEAQ come from the germline V gene (reference sequence). CDR3 size: 17 residues. Written as DNA, the CDR3 is TGTGCCAGCAGCCCCCTTCGGGACACGGTTACGGATACTGAAGCTTTCTTT. It translates to CASSPLRDTVTDTEAFF. Drawing the rest from reference TRBV7-9 and TRBJ1-1, the complete variable domain is DTGVSQNPRHKITKRGQNVTFRCDPISEHNRLYWYRQTLGQGPEFLTYFQNEAQLEKSRLLSDRFSAERPKGSFSTLEIQRTEQGDSAMYLCASSPLRDTVTDTEAFFGQGTRLTVV.

The chain uses TRBV28 and TRBJ2-1, with D perhaps matching TRBD2 (5 bases). Trimming shortened V by 6 bases and J by 9 bases, and 12 bases separated the two germline ends. Germline CDR1 is MDHEN and CDR2 is SYDVKM. This CDR3 comprises 12 residues. In DNA form, the CDR3 reads TGTGCCAGCAGCTCCGTGGGGAGTGAGCAGTTCTTC. Protein sequence: CASSSVGSEQFF.